This is a list of T cell receptor beta chains from one sample in a study of blood T cell repertoires in COVID-19. Sequenced by immunoSEQ multiplex PCR; TCRdb stores in-frame clones only, minus some. Counted here are about 110,000 clones, about 85% occurring once; the ten biggest clones make up under 2%. Sequenced sample: peripheral blood. Receptors were obtained from a man aged 50 or older with acute or convalescent COVID-19. Each CDR3 is given with its conserved first and last residue. D genes are given only for firm matches. Clone size is given for some rows only: seen once, a few or many times, or a class if the clone is expanded.

CDR3 protein	CDR3 DNA	clone size	J gene	D gene	V gene
CASTQPLDRAGGYTF	TGTGCCAGCACCCAACCACTGGACAGGGCCGGAGGGTACACCTTC	.	TRBJ1-2	TRBD1	TRBV6-5
CASSGGQGWNTGELFF	TGTGCCAGCAGTGGAGGACAGGGGTGGAACACCGGGGAGCTGTTTTTT	.	TRBJ2-2	TRBD1	TRBV6-1
CASSPHQGPSEQYF	TGTGCCAGCAGCCCCCACCAGGGCCCCTCCGAGCAGTACTTC	few	TRBJ2-7	.	TRBV3-1/TRBV3-2
CASSSEGKEAFF	TGTGCCAGCAGCTCTGAGGGTAAAGAAGCTTTCTTT	.	TRBJ1-1	.	TRBV11-2
CASSLNRGVSGELFF	TGTGCCAGCAGCTTAAATAGGGGCGTGTCCGGGGAGCTGTTTTTT	.	TRBJ2-2	.	TRBV7-3
CASSPGDTEGYTF	TGTGCCAGCTCACCGGGAGACACGGAGGGCTACACCTTC	few	TRBJ1-2	.	TRBV18
CAISESTRTYGYTF	TGTGCCATCAGTGAGTCGACCCGGACATATGGCTACACCTTC	.	TRBJ1-2	.	TRBV10-3
CAWRPQGDYGYTF	TGTGCCTGGAGGCCTCAGGGCGACTATGGCTACACCTTC	few	TRBJ1-2	.	TRBV30
CASHNRENTEAFF	TGTGCCAGCCATAACAGGGAGAACACTGAAGCTTTCTTT	.	TRBJ1-1	.	TRBV28
CASSSGDLYEQYF	TGTGCCAGCAGCTCGGGGGATCTCTACGAGCAGTACTTC	.	TRBJ2-7	.	TRBV5-5
CASSPGLNTGELFF	TGTGCCAGCAGCCCTGGACTGAACACCGGGGAGCTGTTTTTT	once	TRBJ2-2	.	TRBV5-4
CASSSMTSRNTEAFF	TGTGCCAGCAGCTCCATGACATCAAGAAACACTGAAGCTTTCTTT	.	TRBJ1-1	.	TRBV7-2
CASSLGLAGETQYF	TGCGCCAGCAGCTTGGGGCTAGCTGGAGAGACCCAGTACTTC	.	TRBJ2-5	.	TRBV5-1
CASSVAPGMNTEAFF	TGTGCCAGCAGTGTTGCCCCAGGGATGAACACTGAAGCTTTCTTT	.	TRBJ1-1	.	TRBV2
CASSPDTYQPQHF	TGTGCCAGCTCTCCTGACACCTATCAGCCCCAGCATTTT	.	TRBJ1-5	.	TRBV18
CASSVGSGGFDTQYF	TGTGCCAGCAGCGTAGGTTCCGGGGGGTTCGATACGCAGTATTTT	.	TRBJ2-3	TRBD2	TRBV9
CASRQGPSEAFF	TGTGCCAGCAGGCAGGGCCCTTCTGAAGCTTTCTTT	.	TRBJ1-1	.	TRBV6-5
CASSQDPYFPGANVLTF	TGTGCCAGCAGCCAAGATCCTTACTTCCCCGGGGCCAACGTCCTGACTTTC	.	TRBJ2-6	.	TRBV3-1/TRBV3-2
CASSPPWGGSYEQYF	TGTGCCAGCTCACCACCGTGGGGGGGGTCCTACGAGCAGTACTTC	.	TRBJ2-7	TRBD2	TRBV18
CASSHRDRVTEAFF	TGTGCCAGCAGCCACCGGGACAGGGTCACTGAAGCTTTCTTT	.	TRBJ1-1	TRBD1	TRBV13
CASSGLGQDLRYGYTF	TGTGCCAGCAGCGGACTTGGACAGGACCTCCGCTATGGCTACACCTTC	.	TRBJ1-2	TRBD1	TRBV3-1/TRBV3-2
CASSEGQALSTDTQYF	TGTGCCAGCAGTGAGGGGCAGGCCTTAAGCACAGATACGCAGTATTTT	.	TRBJ2-3	.	TRBV2
CASSPSRDIQAFF	TGTGCCAGCTCACCTTCTCGGGACATTCAAGCTTTCTTT	.	TRBJ1-1	.	TRBV18
CASCRSNTEAFF	TGTGCCAGCTGTAGATCGAACACTGAAGCTTTCTTT	.	TRBJ1-1	.	TRBV7-9
CASSKAVLSSYEQYF	TGTGCCAGCAGTAAAGCGGTTCTGAGCTCCTACGAGCAGTACTTC	.	TRBJ2-7	.	TRBV2
CASTPRQDMNTEAFF	TGTGCCAGCACCCCAAGGCAGGACATGAACACTGAAGCTTTCTTT	.	TRBJ1-1	.	TRBV3-1/TRBV3-2
CASSQEGEFGLAAYEQYF	TGTGCCAGCAGCCAAGAGGGCGAATTTGGACTAGCGGCCTACGAGCAGTACTTC	.	TRBJ2-7	TRBD2	TRBV4-2
CASSATGQGASKNTEAFF	TGTGCCAGTAGTGCAACGGGACAGGGGGCCTCCAAGAACACTGAAGCTTTCTTT	.	TRBJ1-1	TRBD1	TRBV19
CSVDKNRVGEKLFF	TGCAGCGTTGACAAAAACAGGGTCGGTGAAAAACTGTTTTTT	.	TRBJ1-4	.	TRBV29-1
CASSLWAGASYEQYF	TGTGCCAGCAGTTTATGGGCAGGGGCGTCCTACGAGCAGTACTTC	.	TRBJ2-7	.	TRBV28
CASSLYGTSGGLYEQYF	TGTGCCAGCAGTTTATATGGGACTAGCGGGGGCCTTTACGAGCAGTACTTC	.	TRBJ2-7	TRBD2	TRBV27
CASSPRDRALGGYTF	TGTGCCAGCAGTCCCCGGGACAGGGCCTTGGGGGGCTACACCTTC	.	TRBJ1-2	TRBD1	TRBV27
CASSEVRHYGYTF	TGTGCCAGCAGCGAGGTTAGACACTATGGCTACACCTTC	.	TRBJ1-2	.	TRBV2
CASSPRPGGANSPLHF	TGTGCCAGCAGCCCGCGGCCTGGCGGGGCAAATTCACCCCTCCACTTT	.	TRBJ1-6	.	TRBV3-1/TRBV3-2